This T cell receptor (beta chain) was captured by sequencing in a study of blood T cell repertoires in COVID-19. Study-wide background: Some COVID-19 samples were acute and others convalescent; all came from the United States, Italy and Spain. The cDNA or gDNA used as material had been derived from T cells, B-cell-depleted T cells, or PBMCs.

Original handling: Researchers report that nucleated cell counts were estimated from reference gene primer amplification. The table came from immunoSEQ multiplex PCR; TCRdb's copy has only in-frame clones and leaves some out. V, J and clone size are taken as reported in that table, and D and trimming were inferred from the DNA itself. This table has about 200,000 clones, under 80% appearing once. V trimming: 5 bases; J trimming: 0 bases; junction bases outside the gene matches: 9. Germline assignment: CDR1 KGHSH and CDR2 LQKENI. The CDR3 is made up of 18 amino acids. The sequence derives from a man in his forties or fifties who had recovered from COVID-19. Sample: peripheral blood. The chain combines TRBV18 with TRBJ1-3; TRBD1 aligns across 11 bases. The CDR3 nucleotides read TGTGCCAGCTCAGCAGGGACAGGGGGACCCCGCTCTGGAAACACCATATATTTT. This codes for CASSAGTGGPRSGNTIYF. The whole variable domain, remainder taken from reference TRBV18 and TRBJ1-3, is NAGVMQNPRHLVRRRGQEARLRCSPMKGHSHVYWYRQLPEEGLKFMVYLQKENIIDESGMPKERFSAEFPKEGPSILRIQQVVRGDSAAYFCASSAGTGGPRSGNTIYFGEGSWLTVV.